The rows below give T cell receptor beta chains drawn from one sample of a study of cytomegalovirus exposure and HLA in healthy donors. Here immunoSEQ multiplex PCR was the method, and the copy in TCRdb shows in-frame clones only, minus some. Counted here are around 170,000 clones, around 85% occurring once; the ten biggest clones make up 3.8%. Sequenced input: PBMCs. The receptor source for this set is a man between 50 and 59 years old in good health and CMV-seronegative. The CDR3 runs from the conserved cysteine through the conserved F or W. Each record gives: V gene, J gene, clone size, D gene, CDR3 DNA, CDR3 protein. The D gene is left open where the match is weak. Size is stated for part of the rows, as once, few or many counts, or as a class when the clone is expanded.

v_call: TRBV19; j_call: TRBJ1-1; clone_size: .; d_call: .; cdr3_nt: TGTGCCAGTAGTGTAGGGTTAACCGGGAACACTGAAGCTTTCTTT; cdr3_aa: CASSVGLTGNTEAFF
v_call: TRBV12-5; j_call: TRBJ1-3; clone_size: .; d_call: .; cdr3_nt: TGTGCTAGTGGTTTCTCAGGGTTTGGAAACACCATATATTTT; cdr3_aa: CASGFSGFGNTIYF
v_call: TRBV4-2; j_call: TRBJ2-1; clone_size: .; d_call: .; cdr3_nt: TGTGCCAGCAGCCAAGTCCCCCGAGGTGAGCAGTTCTTC; cdr3_aa: CASSQVPRGEQFF
v_call: TRBV4-1; j_call: TRBJ1-5; clone_size: once; d_call: TRBD1; cdr3_nt: TGCGCCAGCAGCCAAGGGTGGGGACAGAATAGCAATCAGCCCCAGCATTTT; cdr3_aa: CASSQGWGQNSNQPQHF
v_call: TRBV11-3; j_call: TRBJ1-2; clone_size: .; d_call: .; cdr3_nt: TGTGCCAGCAGCATCATTCCGACTATCCGGGCTCCTCTCTATGGCTACACCTTC; cdr3_aa: CASSIIPTIRAPLYGYTF
v_call: TRBV6-5; j_call: TRBJ1-5; clone_size: few; d_call: .; cdr3_nt: TGTGCCAGCAGTCCCCTCAGATCCAATCAGCCCCAGCATTTT; cdr3_aa: CASSPLRSNQPQHF
v_call: TRBV6-1; j_call: TRBJ2-1; clone_size: .; d_call: TRBD1; cdr3_nt: TGTGCCAGCAGTGATATGACGACAGGGAGCAATGAGCAGTTCTTC; cdr3_aa: CASSDMTTGSNEQFF
v_call: TRBV14; j_call: TRBJ2-1; clone_size: .; d_call: .; cdr3_nt: TGTGCCAGCAGCCAAGGGTCTGCGGTCTACAATGAGCAGTTCTTC; cdr3_aa: CASSQGSAVYNEQFF
v_call: TRBV6-6; j_call: TRBJ2-5; clone_size: .; d_call: TRBD2; cdr3_nt: TGTGCCAGCAGTTACCTAGCGGGGGGGCTAGAGACCCAGTACTTC; cdr3_aa: CASSYLAGGLETQYF
v_call: TRBV11-2; j_call: TRBJ2-7; clone_size: .; d_call: TRBD1; cdr3_nt: TGTGCCAGCAGCACCCGGACAGGGGGCTACGAGCAGTACTTC; cdr3_aa: CASSTRTGGYEQYF
v_call: TRBV11-1; j_call: TRBJ1-2; clone_size: .; d_call: .; cdr3_nt: TGTGCCAGCAGCTCGACCCCCTGGGACTCCAACTATGGCTACACCTTC; cdr3_aa: CASSSTPWDSNYGYTF
v_call: TRBV7-3; j_call: TRBJ2-7; clone_size: few; d_call: TRBD1; cdr3_nt: TGTGCCAGCAGCCCGGGGACAGGGACCTACGAGCAGTACTTC; cdr3_aa: CASSPGTGTYEQYF
v_call: TRBV6-5; j_call: TRBJ2-7; clone_size: .; d_call: .; cdr3_nt: TGTGCCAGCAGTTACTCGTTGAGCGGTTGGGAGCAGTACTTC; cdr3_aa: CASSYSLSGWEQYF
v_call: TRBV9; j_call: TRBJ1-2; clone_size: .; d_call: TRBD1; cdr3_nt: TGTGCCAGCAGCGTGGACAGGGGGGGAGACTATGGCTACACCTTC; cdr3_aa: CASSVDRGGDYGYTF
v_call: TRBV5-4; j_call: TRBJ2-3; clone_size: .; d_call: .; cdr3_nt: TGTGCCAGCAGCTTGGCCGGGGAGCCCACAGATACGCAGTATTTT; cdr3_aa: CASSLAGEPTDTQYF
v_call: TRBV11-2; j_call: TRBJ2-1; clone_size: .; d_call: TRBD2; cdr3_nt: TGTGCCAGCAGACACCCGGGACTAGCGGGGGTACGGAATGAGCAGTTCTTC; cdr3_aa: CASRHPGLAGVRNEQFF
v_call: TRBV5-5; j_call: TRBJ1-2; clone_size: .; d_call: TRBD1; cdr3_nt: TGTGCCAGCAGCTTGGAGGACAGGGACTATGGCTACACCTTC; cdr3_aa: CASSLEDRDYGYTF
v_call: TRBV19; j_call: TRBJ1-5; clone_size: .; d_call: TRBD1; cdr3_nt: TGTGCCACCACAGGGGGGTATAGCAATCAGCCCCAGCATTTT; cdr3_aa: CATTGGYSNQPQHF
v_call: TRBV7-9; j_call: TRBJ1-3; clone_size: .; d_call: .; cdr3_nt: TGTGCCAGCAGCCTCTCTGGAAACACCATATATTTT; cdr3_aa: CASSLSGNTIYF